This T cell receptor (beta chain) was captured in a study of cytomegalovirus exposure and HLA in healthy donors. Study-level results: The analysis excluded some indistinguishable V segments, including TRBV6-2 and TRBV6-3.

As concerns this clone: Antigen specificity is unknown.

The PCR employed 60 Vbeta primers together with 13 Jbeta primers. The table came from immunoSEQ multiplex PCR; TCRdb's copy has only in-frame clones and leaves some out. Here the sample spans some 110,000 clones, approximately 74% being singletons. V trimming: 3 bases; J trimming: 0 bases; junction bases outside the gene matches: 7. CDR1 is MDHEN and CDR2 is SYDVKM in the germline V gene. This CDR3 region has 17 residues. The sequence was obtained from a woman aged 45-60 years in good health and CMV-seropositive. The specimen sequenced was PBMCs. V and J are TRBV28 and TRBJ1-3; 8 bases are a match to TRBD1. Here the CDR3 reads CASSFPSTGASGNTIYF. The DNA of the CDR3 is TGTGCCAGCAGTTTCCCCTCGACAGGGGCCTCTGGAAACACCATATATTTT.